What follows are 30 T cell receptor beta chains derived from one specimen sequenced in a study of Ad26.COV2.S vaccination and SARS-CoV-2 variants. The protocol was immunoSEQ multiplex PCR, while the TCRdb copy is restricted to in-frame clones and leaves out a portion. The sample yields about 350,000 clones, 70% to 90% seen once. Treatment meaning: roughly 20 received Ad26.COV2.S at low or high dose, single or two shots; roughly five received placebo; per-sample allocation not given. At day 63 after the first vaccine or placebo injection, samples were drawn. This sample comprised peripheral blood, obtained in a trial of Ad26.COV2.S vaccine versus placebo. Receptor source: a person aged 18-60 years who received the Ad26.COV2.S COVID-19 vaccine or a placebo.

The rearrangement joins TRBV6-5 to TRBJ2-7, with TRBD2 identical over 9 bases. The CDR3 spans 16 residues. Trimming at V came to 0 bases and at J to 2 bases, leaving 5 bases not matched to a gene. From germline, CDR1 is MNHEY and CDR2 SVGAGI. The CDR3 DNA sequence: TGTGCCAGCAGTTACTCTTTAGCGGGGGATACCTACGAGCAGTACTTC. It specifies CASSYSLAGDTYEQYF.

The DNA of the CDR3 is TGTGCCAGTAGTATGGCTAGCGGCACAGATACGCAGTATTTT. This codes for CASSMASGTDTQYF. This chain joins TRBV19 and TRBJ2-3; D is perhaps TRBD2 (6 bases). The CDR3 totals 14 residues. V lost 3 bases to trimming and J lost 1 base, with 8 bases between them. The germline gives CDR1 LNHDA, CDR2 SQIVND (reference sequence).

The genes are TRBV27 and TRBJ2-7, with 14 bases fitting TRBD2. This CDR3 spans 14 amino acids. The V and J ends lost 4 bases and 4 bases, in that order; junction bases with no gene match: 0. Germline lookup yields CDR1 MNHEY and CDR2 SMNVEV (reference sequence). CDR3 DNA sequence: TGTGCCAGCAGTTGGACTAGCGGGAGGTACGAGCAGTACTTC. Translation gives CASSWTSGRYEQYF.

This clone was seen just once. V and J are TRBV19 and TRBJ2-5, with a tentative D call TRBD1 (6 bases). V was pared by 6 bases and J by 2 bases, with 10 bases between. Looked up from germline, CDR1 is LNHDA and CDR2 is SQIVND (reference sequence). There are 13 residues in the CDR3. Written as DNA, the CDR3 is TGTGCCAGTAGGCTGACAGGTCAAGAGACCCAGTACTTC. Residues: CASRLTGQETQYF. Based on the CDR3 plus reference TRBV19 and TRBJ2-5, the full variable domain is DGGITQSPKYLFRKEGQNVTLSCEQNLNHDAMYWYRQDPGQGLRLIYYSQIVNDFQKGDIAEGYSVSREKKESFPLTVTSAQKNPTAFYLCASRLTGQETQYFGPGTRLLVL.

This clone was detected only a few times. The chain joins TRBV9 to TRBJ1-1, with 7 bases fitting TRBD1. From germline, CDR1 is SGDLS and CDR2 YYNGEE. The length of the CDR3 is 16 residues. J was trimmed by 0 bases and V by 0 bases; bases with no gene match: 5. The CDR3 DNA follows: TGTGCCAGCAGCGTAGGGGACAGCCGCATGAACACTGAAGCTTTCTTT. Translation gives CASSVGDSRMNTEAFF. Full variable domain (rest looked up from reference TRBV9 and TRBJ1-1): DSGVTQTPKHLITATGQRVTLRCSPRSGDLSVYWYQQSLDQGLQFLIQYYNGEERAKGNILERFSAQQFPDLHSELNLSSLELGDSALYFCASSVGDSRMNTEAFFGQGTRLTVV.

The CDR3 coding sequence is TGTGCCAGCAGCCAGATGGCAGAGCGTAATCAGCCCCAGCATTTT. This codes for CASSQMAERNQPQHF. J is TRBJ1-5 and V is TRBV28; D gene unclear. Germline V gene data show CDR1 as MDHEN and CDR2 as SYDVKM. Trimming cost V 6 bases and J 4 bases, with 16 bases left between them. CDR3 length equals 15 residues.

This clone was seen only once. The rearrangement uses TRBV30 and TRBJ1-5; D is unclear. V shed 0 bases and J shed 5 bases, with 11 bases lying between them. Germline lookup yields CDR1 GTSNPN and CDR2 SVGIG (reference sequence). The CDR3 length is 14 residues. The DNA of the CDR3 is TGTGCCTGGAGTGTAGGCCATGTTGATCAGCCCCAGCATTTT. Residues: CAWSVGHVDQPQHF.

This clone appeared once. The chain combines TRBV6-5 with TRBJ1-5, with 10 bases aligning to TRBD1. Germline V lookup: CDR1 MNHEY, CDR2 SVGAGI. V was clipped by 8 bases and J by 5 bases; unmatched bases: 6. This CDR3 is built from 14 residues. In nucleotides, the CDR3 is TGTGCCAGCTTTAGGACAGGGGGGGATCAGCCCCAGCATTTT. It translates to CASFRTGGDQPQHF.

In its sample, this clone was seen once. V usage is TRBV4-1 and J usage is TRBJ1-2; 10 bases fit TRBD1. Germline V gene lookup returns CDR1 MGHRA and CDR2 YSYEKL. CDR3 length: 18 amino acids. J gave up 2 bases and V 2 bases, and 11 bases lay outside the gene matches. The CDR3 coding sequence is TGCGCCAGCAGCCAACAACGACAGGGGGCCCCCCCCAACTATGGCTACACCTTC. Translated: CASSQQRQGAPPNYGYTF.

This chain links TRBV11-2 with TRBJ1-1; no firm D call. Germline-derived CDR1 and CDR2 are SGHAT and FQNNGV. CDR3 size: 15 residues. V dropped 6 bases and J dropped 4 bases, with 18 bases sitting between them. CDR3 coding DNA: TGTGCCAGCAGACCGGTTGGGTTTGAATTCACTGAAGCTTTCTTT. Encoded protein: CASRPVGFEFTEAFF.

CDR3 amino acids: CASSLVLNTGELFF. In nucleotides, the CDR3 is TGTGCCAGCAGCTTAGTACTGAACACCGGGGAGCTGTTTTTT. The chain links TRBV5-6 to TRBJ2-2, with D unresolved. The germline gives CDR1 SGHDT, CDR2 YYEEEE. With 2 bases removed from V and 1 base from J, the gap between germline ends came to 6 bases. The CDR3 covers 14 residues. The full variable domain, its missing parts supplied by reference TRBV5-6 and TRBJ2-2, is DAGVTQSPTHLIKTRGQQVTLRCSPKSGHDTVSWYQQALGQGPQFIFQYYEEEERQRGNFPDRFSGHQFPNYSSELNVNALLLGDSALYLCASSLVLNTGELFFGEGSRLTVL.

The CDR3 nucleotides are TGTGCCACCAGCAAGGGGACGGAGACCCAGTACTTC. Residues: CATSKGTETQYF. The chain has TRBV15 and TRBJ2-5; perhaps D is TRBD1 or TRBD2 (5 bases each). In germline, CDR1 is LNHNV, CDR2 YYDKDF (reference sequence). Trimming cost V 4 bases and J 5 bases, with 8 bases left between them. The CDR3 loop spans 12 amino acids.

The chain recombines TRBV4-3 with TRBJ2-5; D not certain. The CDR3 sequence is 14 residues long. V was clipped by 1 base and J by 5 bases, with 11 bases between them. The germline gives CDR1 LGHNA, CDR2 YSLEER. The chain's CDR3 is CASSQGSSQETQYF. The CDR3 coding sequence is TGCGCCAGCAGCCAAGGGTCCTCCCAGGAGACCCAGTACTTC.

The chain combines TRBV2 with TRBJ1-6; possible D gene TRBD1, 5 bases. The germline gives CDR1 SNHLY, CDR2 FYNNEI. The CDR3 is 14 residues long. V lost 4 bases, J lost 7 bases, and 11 bases lay in between. In DNA form, the CDR3 reads TGTGCCAGCAGTGGGCAGGGTGACAATTCACCCCTCCACTTT. Protein sequence: CASSGQGDNSPLHF.

This rearrangement joins TRBV6-5 to TRBJ1-4; D is uncertain. The CDR3 totals 15 residues. The germline V gene encodes CDR1 MNHEY and CDR2 SVGAGI. V lost 6 bases and J lost 3, with 14 bases in between. The CDR3 region has the DNA TGTGCCAGCAGCCCCTCGGGAGCGTCTAATGAAAAACTGTTTTTT. Translating gives CASSPSGASNEKLFF.

The rearrangement joins TRBV5-1 to TRBJ2-1; a possible D gene is TRBD1 (5 bases). Trimming shortened V by 6 bases and J by 5 bases, and 12 bases separated the two germline ends. Germline-derived CDR1 and CDR2 are SGHRS and YFSETQ. The CDR3 totals 13 residues. DNA for the CDR3: TGCGCCAGCACGTTAGGGGCGGACAATGAGCAGTTCTTC. This translates into CASTLGADNEQFF.

This chain connects TRBV30 to TRBJ2-2; 13 bases match TRBD2. There are 16 residues in the CDR3. The germline CDR1 and CDR2 sequences are GTSNPN and SVGIG (reference sequence). V gave up 8 bases and J gave up 5 bases; unmatched junction bases: 11. In DNA, the CDR3 is TGTGCCCAACCCAGTAGACTAGCGGGGGGAACCGGGGAGCTGTTTTTT. As protein: CAQPSRLAGGTGELFF.

This clone is a singleton in its sample. Other DNA sequences in this specimen translate into the identical CDR3. This sequence joins TRBV5-1 and TRBJ2-7, with 8 nucleotides matching TRBD1. Germline V gene data show CDR1 as SGHRS and CDR2 as YFSETQ. Trimming took 3 bases from V and 2 from J; bases not matched to a gene: 4. This CDR3 is built from 14 residues. In DNA, the CDR3 is TGCGCCAGCAGCTCCGGACAGGGACCCTACGAGCAGTACTTC. This encodes CASSSGQGPYEQYF.

The J gene is TRBJ2-1, the V gene TRBV6-6; D is uncertain. CDR3 length: 15 amino acids. Germline CDR1 and CDR2: MNHNY and SVGAGI (reference sequence). With 1 base removed from V and 13 bases from J, the gap between germline ends came to 20 bases. The CDR3 nucleotides read TGTGCCAGCAGTTACTTAGGACCCTCGATAGTGGATCAGTTCTTC. Translated, it gives CASSYLGPSIVDQFF.

This sequence joins TRBV10-1 and TRBJ2-3; D unclear. Germline V gene data show CDR1 as WNHNN and CDR2 as SYGVQD (reference sequence). Trimming left V 2 bases short and J 3 bases short, with 12 bases between. The CDR3 spans 15 residues. This CDR3 is CASSEDDPATDTQYF. The CDR3 DNA reads as TGCGCCAGCAGTGAGGACGACCCCGCGACAGATACGCAGTATTTT.

The chain joins TRBV5-6 to TRBJ2-7, with D maybe TRBD2 (7 bases). CDR1 SGHDT and CDR2 YYEEEE come from the germline V gene. The CDR3 is 15 residues long. V gave up 4 bases and J gave up 0 bases, with 14 bases separating them. The CDR3 DNA sequence: TGTGCCAGCAGCCCGGGGGGCCGTAGCTCCTACGAGCAGTACTTC. Translating it yields CASSPGGRSSYEQYF.

The gene calls are TRBV13 and TRBJ1-1; the D is unclear. Trimming stripped 3 bases from V and 1 base from J, with 6 bases between. This CDR3 spans 13 amino acids. Looked up from germline, CDR1 is PRHDT and CDR2 is FYEKMQ (reference sequence). CDR3 protein: CASSLYRNTEAFF. CDR3 DNA: TGTGCCAGCAGCTTGTATAGGAACACTGAAGCTTTCTTT.

V is TRBV4-1 and J is TRBJ2-1; 16 bases are a match to TRBD2. The V and J ends lost 4 bases and 5 bases, in that order; junction bases with no gene match: 8. The CDR3 is 18 amino acids. CDR1 and CDR2 from the germline V gene are MGHRA and YSYEKL. CDR3 in amino acids: CASSLKEGTSGGDNEQFF. DNA for the CDR3: TGCGCCAGCAGCCTCAAGGAAGGGACTAGCGGGGGGGACAATGAGCAGTTCTTC.

The CDR3 bases are TGTGCCAGCGGCCAATCCGGACTAGCGGGAGTCCCGAATGAGCAGTTCTTC. The encoded protein is CASGQSGLAGVPNEQFF. The rearrangement uses TRBV25-1 and TRBJ2-1; the match to TRBD2 covers 13 bases. The J segment lost 7 bases and the V segment lost 8 bases, leaving 14 bases of the junction unmatched. The CDR3 has 17 residues. CDR1 MGHDK and CDR2 SYGVNS come from the germline V gene.

The chain recombines TRBV7-9 with TRBJ2-1; 12 bases fit TRBD1. The CDR3 totals 16 residues. Germline V lookup: CDR1 SEHNR, CDR2 FQNEAQ (reference sequence). Losses at the gene ends were 2 bases for V and 8 bases for J; bases not matched to a gene: 7. In DNA, the CDR3 is TGTGCCAGCAGCTTATTATCGGGACAGGGGGCCCATGAGCAGTTCTTC. Its translation: CASSLLSGQGAHEQFF. The whole variable domain, filled in from reference TRBV7-9 and TRBJ2-1, reads DTGVSQNPRHKITKRGQNVTFRCDPISEHNRLYWYRQTLGQGPEFLTYFQNEAQLEKSRLLSDRFSAERPKGSFSTLEIQRTEQGDSAMYLCASSLLSGQGAHEQFFGPGTRLTVL.

The chain combines TRBV6-2 or TRBV6-3 with TRBJ1-1; unclear D gene. There are 15 residues in the CDR3. The V and J ends lost 0 bases and 3 bases respectively, with 11 bases between them. Per the germline V gene, CDR1 is MNHEY and CDR2 is SVGEGT. The CDR3: CASSYSIGDDTEAFF. As DNA, the CDR3 is TGTGCCAGCAGTTACTCGATCGGGGATGACACTGAAGCTTTCTTT.

V usage is TRBV6-4 and J usage is TRBJ2-5; 10 bases map to TRBD1. Germline CDR1 MRHNA, CDR2 SNTAGT. J was trimmed by 1 base and V by 4 bases; bases with no gene match: 9. The CDR3 is 17 amino acids. The DNA of the CDR3 is TGTGCCAGCAGTGGAGGAGTCGGACAGGGGGTCCAAGAGACCCAGTACTTC. Encoded protein: CASSGGVGQGVQETQYF.

The gene calls are TRBV5-6 and TRBJ2-3, with 9 bases fitting TRBD2. Germline trimming cut 1 base from V and 0 bases from J; bases unmatched to any gene: 9. The CDR3 length is 18 residues. Germline V CDR1 and CDR2: SGHDT, YYEEEE. The CDR3 sequence is CASSLFLAGSSSTDTQYF. DNA for the CDR3: TGTGCCAGCAGCTTGTTCCTAGCGGGGTCCTCTAGCACAGATACGCAGTATTTT.

Ten or more counts support this clone. The rearrangement links TRBV2 to TRBJ2-7; TRBD1 might be the D (5 bases). V was clipped by 6 bases and J by 3 bases, with 9 bases between them. This CDR3 contains 12 residues. The germline gives CDR1 SNHLY, CDR2 FYNNEI. CDR3 region: CASRGHHYEQYF. The DNA for the CDR3 is TGTGCCAGCAGAGGACATCACTACGAGCAGTACTTC.

The chain recombines TRBV19 with TRBJ2-5; no clear D. The germline V and J ends were trimmed by 7 bases and 1 base, with 13 bases remaining between them. The CDR3 is 14 amino acids. CDR1 is LNHDA and CDR2 is SQIVND in the germline V gene (reference sequence). The CDR3 DNA sequence: TGTGCCAGTAAACCCCCGGGCACCCAAGAGACCCAGTACTTC. Protein product: CASKPPGTQETQYF.